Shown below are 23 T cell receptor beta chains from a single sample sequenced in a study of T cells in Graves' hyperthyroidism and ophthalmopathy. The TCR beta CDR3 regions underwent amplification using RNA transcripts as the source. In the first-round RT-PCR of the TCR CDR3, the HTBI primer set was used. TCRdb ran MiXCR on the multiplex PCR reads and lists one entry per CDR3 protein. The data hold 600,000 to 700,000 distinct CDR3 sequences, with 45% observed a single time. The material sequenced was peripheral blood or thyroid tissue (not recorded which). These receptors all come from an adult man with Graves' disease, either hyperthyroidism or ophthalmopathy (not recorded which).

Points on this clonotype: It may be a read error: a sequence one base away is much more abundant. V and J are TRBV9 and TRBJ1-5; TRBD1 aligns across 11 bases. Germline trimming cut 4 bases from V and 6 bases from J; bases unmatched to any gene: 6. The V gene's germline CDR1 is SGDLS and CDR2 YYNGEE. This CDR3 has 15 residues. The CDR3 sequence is CASSTGTGGSQPQHF. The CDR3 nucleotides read TGTGCCAGCAGCACCGGGACAGGGGGGAGTCAGCCCCAGCATTTT.

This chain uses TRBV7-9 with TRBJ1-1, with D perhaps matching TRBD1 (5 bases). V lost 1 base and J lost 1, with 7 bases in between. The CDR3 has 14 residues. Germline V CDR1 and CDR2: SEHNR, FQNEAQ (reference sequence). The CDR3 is CASSLEQENTEAFF. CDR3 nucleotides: TGTGCCAGCAGCTTAGAACAGGAGAACACTGAAGCTTTCTTT.

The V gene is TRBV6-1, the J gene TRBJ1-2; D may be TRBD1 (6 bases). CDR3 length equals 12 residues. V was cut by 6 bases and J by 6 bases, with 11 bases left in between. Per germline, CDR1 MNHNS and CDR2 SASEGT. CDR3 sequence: CASSNSGDGYTF. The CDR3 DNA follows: TGTGCCAGCAGCAATTCAGGGGATGGCTACACCTTC.

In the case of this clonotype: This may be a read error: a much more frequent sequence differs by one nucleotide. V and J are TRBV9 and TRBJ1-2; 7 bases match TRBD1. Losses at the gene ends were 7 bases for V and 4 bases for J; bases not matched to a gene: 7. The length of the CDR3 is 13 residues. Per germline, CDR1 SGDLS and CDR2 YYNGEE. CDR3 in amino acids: CASGAQGSYGYTF. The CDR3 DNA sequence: TGTGCCAGCGGCGCACAGGGGTCCTATGGCTACACCTTC.

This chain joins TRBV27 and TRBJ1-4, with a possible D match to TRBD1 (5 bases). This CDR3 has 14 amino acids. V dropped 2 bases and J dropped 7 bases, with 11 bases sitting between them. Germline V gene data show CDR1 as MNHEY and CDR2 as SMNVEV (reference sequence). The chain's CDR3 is CASSLRGVGEKLFF. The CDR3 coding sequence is TGTGCCAGCAGTTTAAGGGGAGTGGGTGAAAAACTGTTTTTT. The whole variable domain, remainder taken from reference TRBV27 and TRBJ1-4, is EAQVTQNPRYLITVTGKKLTVTCSQNMNHEYMSWYRQDPGLGLRQIYYSMNVEVTDKGDVPEGYKVSRKEKRNFPLILESPSPNQTSLYFCASSLRGVGEKLFFGSGTQLSVL.

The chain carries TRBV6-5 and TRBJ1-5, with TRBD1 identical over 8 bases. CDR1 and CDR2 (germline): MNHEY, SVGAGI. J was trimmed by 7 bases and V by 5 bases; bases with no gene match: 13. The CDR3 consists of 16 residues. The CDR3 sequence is CASSEEAGTGPQPQHF. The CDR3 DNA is TGTGCCAGCAGTGAAGAGGCGGGGACAGGTCCCCAGCCCCAGCATTTT.

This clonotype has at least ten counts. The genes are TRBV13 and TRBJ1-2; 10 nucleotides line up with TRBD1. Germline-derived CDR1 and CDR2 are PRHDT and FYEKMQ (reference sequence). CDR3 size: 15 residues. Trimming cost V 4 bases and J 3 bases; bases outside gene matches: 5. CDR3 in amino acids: CASSWTGGMDYGYTF. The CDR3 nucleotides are TGTGCCAGCAGCTGGACAGGGGGGATGGACTATGGCTACACCTTC.

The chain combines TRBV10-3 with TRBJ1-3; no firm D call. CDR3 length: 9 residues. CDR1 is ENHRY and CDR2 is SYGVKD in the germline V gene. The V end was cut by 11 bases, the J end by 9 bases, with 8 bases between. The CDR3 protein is CAAQATIYF. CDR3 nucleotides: TGTGCCGCCCAAGCCACCATATATTTT.

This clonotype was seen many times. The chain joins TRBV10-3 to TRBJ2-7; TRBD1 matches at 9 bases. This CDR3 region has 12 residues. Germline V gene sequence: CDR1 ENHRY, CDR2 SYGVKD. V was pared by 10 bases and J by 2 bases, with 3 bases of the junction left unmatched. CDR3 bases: TGTGCCAGCGGACAGGGGACCTACGAGCAGTACTTC. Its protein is CASGQGTYEQYF.

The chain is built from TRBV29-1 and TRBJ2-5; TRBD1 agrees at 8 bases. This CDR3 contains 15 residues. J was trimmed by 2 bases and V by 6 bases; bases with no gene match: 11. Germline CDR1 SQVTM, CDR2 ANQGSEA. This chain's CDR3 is CSVQTGDLRQETQYF. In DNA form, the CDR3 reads TGCAGCGTCCAGACAGGGGACCTGAGGCAAGAGACCCAGTACTTC.

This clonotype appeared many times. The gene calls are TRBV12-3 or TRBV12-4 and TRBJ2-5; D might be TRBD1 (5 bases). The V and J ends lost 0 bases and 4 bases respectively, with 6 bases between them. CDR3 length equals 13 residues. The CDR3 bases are TGTGCCAGCAGTTTAGCCAGGGCAGAGACCCAGTACTTC. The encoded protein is CASSLARAETQYF.

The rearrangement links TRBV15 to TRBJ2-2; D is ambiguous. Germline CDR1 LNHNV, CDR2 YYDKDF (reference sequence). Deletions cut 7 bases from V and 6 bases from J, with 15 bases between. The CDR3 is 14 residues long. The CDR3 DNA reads TGTGCCACCAATATCGGCGGCATGGCCGGGGAGCTGTTTTTT. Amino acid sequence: CATNIGGMAGELFF.

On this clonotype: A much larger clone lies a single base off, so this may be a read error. This CDR3 reads CASSTYSYDYTF. CDR3 in DNA: TGTGCCAGCAGCACTTACAGCTATGACTACACCTTC. The rearrangement joins TRBV14 to TRBJ1-2; D is uncertain. The CDR3 covers 12 residues. Germline CDR1 and CDR2: SGHDN and FVKESK. Together with reference TRBV14 and TRBJ1-2, the CDR3 gives the full variable domain: EAGVTQFPSHSVIEKGQTVTLRCDPISGHDNLYWYRRVMGKEIKFLLHFVKESKQDESGMPNNRFLAERTGGTYSTLKVQPAELEDSGVYFCASSTYSYDYTFGSGTRLTVV.

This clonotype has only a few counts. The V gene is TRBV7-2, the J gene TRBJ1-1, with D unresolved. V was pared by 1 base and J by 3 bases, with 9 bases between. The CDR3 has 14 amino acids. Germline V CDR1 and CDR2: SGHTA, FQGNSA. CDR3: CASSLVPEDTEAFF. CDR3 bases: TGTGCCAGCAGCTTAGTCCCAGAGGACACTGAAGCTTTCTTT.

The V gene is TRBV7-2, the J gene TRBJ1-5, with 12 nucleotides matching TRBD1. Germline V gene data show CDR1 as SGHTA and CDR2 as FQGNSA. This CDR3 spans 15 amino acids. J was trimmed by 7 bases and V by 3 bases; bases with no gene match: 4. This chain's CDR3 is CASSFRDRGQQPQHF. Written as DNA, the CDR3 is TGTGCCAGCAGCTTCCGGGACAGGGGGCAACAGCCCCAGCATTTT.

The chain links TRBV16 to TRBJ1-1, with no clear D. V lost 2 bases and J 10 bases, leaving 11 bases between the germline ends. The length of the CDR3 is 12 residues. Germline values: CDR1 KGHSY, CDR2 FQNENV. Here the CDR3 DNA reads TGTGCCAGCAGCCAAGTGGGGAGGCGAGCTTTCTTT. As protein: CASSQVGRRAFF.

The CDR3 reads CASSSPGVGNQPQHF. In DNA, the CDR3 is TGTGCCAGCAGCTCTCCCGGGGTGGGCAATCAGCCCCAGCATTTT. This chain joins TRBV12-3 or TRBV12-4 and TRBJ1-5, with no clear D. The length of the CDR3 is 15 residues. The V end was cut by 6 bases, the J end by 2 bases, with 14 bases between.

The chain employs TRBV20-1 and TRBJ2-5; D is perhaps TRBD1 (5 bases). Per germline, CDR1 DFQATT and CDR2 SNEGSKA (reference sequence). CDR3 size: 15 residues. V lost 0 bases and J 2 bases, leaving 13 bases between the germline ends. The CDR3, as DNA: TGCAGTGCTAGAGATTGGGGCCGGAATCAAGAGACCCAGTACTTC. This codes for CSARDWGRNQETQYF.

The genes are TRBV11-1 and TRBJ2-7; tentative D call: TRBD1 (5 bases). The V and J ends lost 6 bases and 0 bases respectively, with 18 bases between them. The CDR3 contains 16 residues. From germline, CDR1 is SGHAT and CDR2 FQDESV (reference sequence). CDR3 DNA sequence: TGTGCCAGCAGTTTATTGGCAGGGCTTAGCTCCTACGAGCAGTACTTC. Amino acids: CASSLLAGLSSYEQYF.

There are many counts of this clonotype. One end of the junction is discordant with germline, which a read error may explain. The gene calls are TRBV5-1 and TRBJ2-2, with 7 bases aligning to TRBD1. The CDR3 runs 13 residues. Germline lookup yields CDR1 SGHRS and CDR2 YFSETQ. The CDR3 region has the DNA TGTGCCAGTCAGGGGGCGAACACCGGGGAGCTGTTTTTT. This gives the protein CASQGANTGELFF.

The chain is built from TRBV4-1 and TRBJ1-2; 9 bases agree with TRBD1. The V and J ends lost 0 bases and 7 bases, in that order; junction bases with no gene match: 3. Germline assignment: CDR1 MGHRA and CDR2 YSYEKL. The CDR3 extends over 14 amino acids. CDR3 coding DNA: TGCGCCAGCAGCCAAGAGAAGGGACAGGGTGGCTACACCTTC. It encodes CASSQEKGQGGYTF.

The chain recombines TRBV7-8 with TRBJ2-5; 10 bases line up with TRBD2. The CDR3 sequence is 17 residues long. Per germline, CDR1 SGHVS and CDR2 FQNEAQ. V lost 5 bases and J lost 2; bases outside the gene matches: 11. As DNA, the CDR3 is TGTGCCAGCAGCCAAGATGACCTAGCGGGAGTACAAGAGACCCAGTACTTC. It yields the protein CASSQDDLAGVQETQYF.

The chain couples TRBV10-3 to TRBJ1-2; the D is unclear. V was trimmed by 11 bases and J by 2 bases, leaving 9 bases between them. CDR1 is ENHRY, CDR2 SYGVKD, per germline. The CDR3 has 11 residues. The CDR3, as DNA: TGTGCCCGAGACGGGAACTATGGCTACACCTTC. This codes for CARDGNYGYTF.